This entry lists 25 T cell receptor beta chains sequenced from one sample in a study of T cells after yellow fever vaccination. TCRdb ran MiXCR on the 5' RACE reads and lists one entry per CDR3 protein. Here the sample spans about 170,000 distinct CDR3 sequences, approximately 9.9% being singletons. Specimen: CD8+ T cells sorted from PBMCs, collected 15 days after the yellow fever booster vaccination. These receptors were taken from a man aged 18 to 30 who received the YFV17D yellow fever vaccine.

This clonotype was observed at least ten times. This chain links TRBV5-1 with TRBJ2-1; perhaps TRBD2 as D (6 bases). This CDR3 is 17 amino acids long. V was shortened by 1 base and J by 5 bases, with 19 bases between the two germline ends. Germline assignment: CDR1 SGHRS and CDR2 YFSETQ. This CDR3 reads CASSLFDQRAIDNEQFF. CDR3 DNA: TGCGCCAGCAGCTTGTTTGATCAGCGGGCGATAGACAATGAGCAGTTCTTC.

The chain couples TRBV4-3 to TRBJ2-3, with D possibly being TRBD2 (7 bases). Deletions cut 0 bases from V and 8 bases from J, with 18 bases between. The CDR3 loop spans 16 amino acids. Germline V gene data show CDR1 as LGHNA and CDR2 as YSLEER. CDR3 in amino acids: CASSQDTPTRGGTQYF. CDR3 nucleotides: TGCGCCAGCAGCCAAGATACTCCGACTAGGGGGGGTACGCAGTATTTT.

In DNA, the CDR3 is TGTGCCAGCAGTCCCCGACGGAGCCAAGAGACCCAGTACTTC. It yields the protein CASSPRRSQETQYF. The genes are TRBV28 and TRBJ2-5, with D unresolved. CDR1 MDHEN and CDR2 SYDVKM come from the germline V gene. V dropped 5 bases and J dropped 1 base, with 11 bases sitting between them. There are 14 residues in the CDR3.

The gene calls are TRBV6-1 and TRBJ2-7, with unresolved D. Trimming took off 6 bases at V and 0 bases at J, with 9 bases between the two ends. Germline V CDR1 and CDR2: MNHNS, SASEGT. The CDR3 is 13 residues long. The CDR3 here is CASRRDSSYEQYV. DNA of the CDR3: TGTGCCAGCAGACGCGACTCCTCCTACGAGCAGTACGTC.

The chain recombines TRBV6-5 with TRBJ2-7, with 7 nucleotides matching TRBD1. The CDR3 runs to 15 residues. Germline V gene sequence: CDR1 MNHEY, CDR2 SVGAGI. With 2 bases clipped from V and 5 bases from J, the junction kept 9 bases outside the gene matches. The CDR3 DNA reads as TGTGCCAGCAGTTACCCAGGGGGAAAGGGCCACGAGCAGTACTTC. It is translated as CASSYPGGKGHEQYF.

This clonotype was seen many times. The rearrangement uses TRBV6-5 and TRBJ2-5; 7 bases match TRBD1. With 11 bases clipped from V and 5 bases from J, the junction kept 14 bases outside the gene matches. Germline V lookup: CDR1 MNHEY, CDR2 SVGAGI. The CDR3 runs to 14 residues. In nucleotides, the CDR3 is TGTGCCGCCGACCGACAGGGAAGAGGGGAGACCCAGTACTTC. Translated: CAADRQGRGETQYF.

This clonotype was observed at least ten times. V usage is TRBV7-3 and J usage is TRBJ2-7; tentatively, D is TRBD1 or TRBD2 (6 bases each). Germline lookup yields CDR1 SGHTA and CDR2 FQGTGA. Trimming took off 1 base at V and 1 base at J, with 20 bases between the two ends. There are 18 residues in the CDR3. The CDR3 DNA follows: TGTGCCAGCAGCTTAAGTTTTGATCCGGGGGCGAATTCCTACGAGCAGTACGTC. Translated, it gives CASSLSFDPGANSYEQYV.

There are a few counts of this clonotype. The J gene is TRBJ2-5, the V gene TRBV20-1, with D possibly being TRBD1 (6 bases). From germline, CDR1 is DFQATT and CDR2 SNEGSKA (reference sequence). The length of the CDR3 is 12 residues. The V and J ends lost 3 bases and 4 bases respectively, with 9 bases between them. Here the CDR3 reads CSARGAGETQYF. The CDR3 DNA reads TGCAGTGCTAGGGGGGCGGGAGAGACCCAGTACTTC.

The sample holds many counts of this clonotype. The gene calls are TRBV29-1 and TRBJ2-1, with D unclear. The CDR3 spans 13 residues. Trimming stripped 4 bases from V and 0 bases from J, with 7 bases between. Germline-derived CDR1 and CDR2 are SQVTM and ANQGSEA. DNA for the CDR3: TGCAGCGTTGTGAAGAGCTCCTACAATGAGCAGTTCTTC. This codes for CSVVKSSYNEQFF.

The chain has TRBV13 and TRBJ2-1; maybe TRBD2 (5 bases). The germline CDR1 and CDR2 sequences are PRHDT and FYEKMQ (reference sequence). Trimming stripped 5 bases from V and 9 bases from J, with 14 bases between. The CDR3 is made up of 13 amino acids. The CDR3 bases are TGTGCCAGCAGCCCTCGCGACCGGGGTGAGCAGTTCTTC. Translation gives CASSPRDRGEQFF.

This clonotype has a handful of counts. The CDR3 DNA sequence: TGTGCCAGCAGCCACGGGACAGACCCGCGCTATGGCTACACCTTC. Encoded protein: CASSHGTDPRYGYTF. The chain uses TRBV12-3 or TRBV12-4 and TRBJ1-2; 7 nucleotides agree with TRBD1. The junction had 11 bases not matched to a gene; V was cut back by 6 bases and J by 4 bases. This CDR3 region has 15 residues.

The chain combines TRBV12-3 or TRBV12-4 with TRBJ1-5; D perhaps matches TRBD1 (5 bases). Trimming took off 5 bases at V and 5 bases at J, with 13 bases between the two ends. This CDR3 is 14 amino acids long. The CDR3 is CASSEWGVDQPQHF. CDR3 bases: TGTGCCAGCAGTGAATGGGGGGTAGATCAGCCCCAGCATTTT.

This chain connects TRBV19 to TRBJ1-5, with unresolved D. V lost 7 bases, J lost 3 bases, and 10 bases lay in between. This CDR3 region has 13 residues. Per the germline V gene, CDR1 is LNHDA and CDR2 is SQIVND (reference sequence). The CDR3 loop reads CASTDGLNQPQHF. The CDR3 DNA is TGTGCCAGTACTGACGGACTCAATCAGCCCCAGCATTTT.

Ten or more counts support this clonotype. V usage is TRBV29-1 and J usage is TRBJ1-1; D gene ambiguous. Germline loops: CDR1 SQVTM, CDR2 ANQGSEA. The ends were cut back, 4 bases at V and 0 bases at J, with 6 bases in the middle. The length of the CDR3 is 12 residues. The CDR3 nucleotides are TGCAGCGTTGGCGTTATGAACACTGAAGCTTTCTTT. This gives the protein CSVGVMNTEAFF.

This clonotype has a handful of counts. This sequence joins TRBV10-2 and TRBJ1-1, with TRBD1 as a possible D gene (5 bases). The CDR3 extends over 15 amino acids. The V gene's germline CDR1 is WSHSY and CDR2 SAAADI. Trimming stripped 3 bases from V and 0 bases from J, with 11 bases between. The CDR3 nucleotides read TGCGCCAGCAGTGACTTCGTCAGGGTGAACACTGAAGCTTTCTTT. It is translated as CASSDFVRVNTEAFF.

A few counts support this clonotype. V usage is TRBV7-6 and J usage is TRBJ1-1, with D uncertain. The ends were cut back, 2 bases at V and 4 bases at J, with 8 bases in the middle. The length of the CDR3 is 13 residues. The germline CDR1 and CDR2 sequences are SGHVS and FNYEAQ. The CDR3 DNA follows: TGTGCCAGCAGCTTAAGTGGAACCACTGAAGCTTTCTTT. It translates to CASSLSGTTEAFF.

This clonotype was detected a few times. V is TRBV30 and J is TRBJ2-7; 9 positions agree with TRBD2. Germline CDR1 GTSNPN, CDR2 SVGIG (reference sequence). The J segment lost 3 bases and the V segment lost 0 bases, leaving 18 bases of the junction unmatched. This CDR3 contains 19 residues. The CDR3 DNA follows: TGTGCCTGGAGTGTACCAGGGGCGGGGACTAGCCTCCTCGACTACGAGCAGTACTTC. Its protein is CAWSVPGAGTSLLDYEQYF.

This rearrangement joins TRBV11-1 to TRBJ2-5; 14 nucleotides match TRBD2. The CDR3 is made up of 18 amino acids. From germline, CDR1 is SGHAT and CDR2 FQDESV (reference sequence). Losses at the gene ends were 5 bases for V and 2 bases for J; bases not matched to a gene: 10. As DNA, the CDR3 is TGTGCCAGCAGCCCCGACGGGACTAGCGGGGGTTCTCAAGAGACCCAGTACTTC. Its protein product is CASSPDGTSGGSQETQYF.

The rearrangement joins TRBV6-2 or TRBV6-3 to TRBJ2-7; D remains ambiguous. Germline V CDR1 and CDR2: MNHEY, SVGEGT. The V end was cut by 0 bases, the J end by 2 bases, with 2 bases between. The CDR3 has 12 amino acids. CDR3 loop: CASSYSPYEQYV. The CDR3 region has the DNA TGTGCCAGCAGTTACTCACCCTACGAGCAGTACGTC.

This clonotype has just a few counts. The rearrangement joins TRBV5-6 to TRBJ2-7, with D perhaps TRBD2 (5 bases). This CDR3 has 14 amino acids. Germline V gives CDR1 SGHDT, CDR2 YYEEEE. With 1 base removed from V and 7 bases from J, the gap between germline ends came to 15 bases. CDR3 sequence: CASSLPSHQPEQYF. The CDR3 DNA sequence: TGTGCCAGCAGCTTGCCTAGCCACCAACCGGAGCAGTACTTC.

The rearrangement uses TRBV4-1 and TRBJ1-1, with D perhaps matching TRBD1 (5 bases). Germline-derived CDR1 and CDR2 are MGHRA and YSYEKL. CDR3 size: 18 residues. The V end was cut by 3 bases, the J end by 0 bases, with 20 bases between. CDR3 loop: CASSHYPSGGGMNTEAFF. In DNA form, the CDR3 reads TGCGCCAGCAGCCACTACCCAAGCGGGGGAGGGATGAACACTGAAGCTTTCTTT.

A few counts support this clonotype. The chain has TRBV12-3 or TRBV12-4 and TRBJ2-3; TRBD2 matches 8 bases. J was trimmed by 6 bases and V by 3 bases; bases with no gene match: 11. The CDR3 is 16 residues long. Here the CDR3 reads CASSFLAGPRIDTQYF. The CDR3 DNA is TGTGCCAGCAGTTTTCTAGCGGGCCCACGGATTGATACGCAGTATTTT.

V gene TRBV6-6 combines with J gene TRBJ2-2; D uncertain. The CDR3 is 12 amino acids. The V gene's germline CDR1 is MNHNY and CDR2 SVGAGI (reference sequence). Trimming pared 3 bases from V and 6 bases from J, leaving 5 bases between. Here the CDR3 reads CASSYGPGELFF. The DNA of the CDR3 is TGTGCCAGCAGTTATGGCCCCGGGGAGCTGTTTTTT.

The gene calls are TRBV20-1 and TRBJ1-5; possible D gene TRBD1, 5 bases. The length of the CDR3 is 15 residues. Germline V gene lookup returns CDR1 DFQATT and CDR2 SNEGSKA (reference sequence). Trimming pared 0 bases from V and 7 bases from J, leaving 16 bases between. In nucleotides, the CDR3 is TGCAGTGCTAGAGATCTAGGCAGGGTGGGACAGCCCCAGCATTTT. Its protein product is CSARDLGRVGQPQHF.

The chain combines TRBV7-2 with TRBJ2-1; D possibly corresponds to TRBD1 (6 bases). The V and J ends lost 5 bases and 3 bases respectively, with 17 bases between them. Germline V CDR1 and CDR2: SGHTA, FQGNSA. This CDR3 is 16 amino acids long. The CDR3 nucleotides read TGTGCCAGCAGCCAGGGGCCAGGGATTGGCTACAATGAGCAGTTCTTC. It yields the protein CASSQGPGIGYNEQFF.